This TCR beta chain came from a study of neurological immune-mediated disorders. In its sample, this clonotype ranks as medium-sized. It was by 5'RACE with 10-nucleotide random UMIs that the cDNA was made. TCRdb ran MiXCR on the 5' RACE reads and lists one entry per CDR3 protein. The data contain 27,000 or so distinct CDR3 sequences, under 25% of them singletons. The CDR3 runs to 16 residues. Germline V gene lookup returns CDR1 DFQATT and CDR2 SNEGSKA (reference sequence). After removal of 6 bases from V and 1 base from J, the junction contained 8 bases not matched to a gene. The receptor's source is a woman aged 55-69 years in good health. The chain has TRBV20-1 and TRBJ2-2, with 10 bases identical to TRBD2. Sequencing was performed on PBMCs. The CDR3 loop is CSAPGGTSVNTGELFF. CDR3 nucleotides: TGCAGTGCCCCAGGGGGGACTAGCGTGAACACCGGGGAGCTGTTTTTT.